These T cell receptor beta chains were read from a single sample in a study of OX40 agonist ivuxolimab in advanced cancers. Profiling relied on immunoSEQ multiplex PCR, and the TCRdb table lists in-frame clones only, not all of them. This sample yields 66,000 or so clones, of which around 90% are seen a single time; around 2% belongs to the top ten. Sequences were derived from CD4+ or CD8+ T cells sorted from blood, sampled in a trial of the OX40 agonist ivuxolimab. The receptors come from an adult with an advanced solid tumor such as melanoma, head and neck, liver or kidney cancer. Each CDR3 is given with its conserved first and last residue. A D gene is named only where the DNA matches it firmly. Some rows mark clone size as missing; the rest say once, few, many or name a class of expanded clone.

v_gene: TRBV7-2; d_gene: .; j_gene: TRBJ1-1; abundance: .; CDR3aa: CASSRQRDTEAFF; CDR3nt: TGTGCCAGCAGCAGACAGAGGGACACTGAAGCTTTCTTT
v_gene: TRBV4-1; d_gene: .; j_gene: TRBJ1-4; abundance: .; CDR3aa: CASSQGDIAATNEKLFF; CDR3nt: TGCGCCAGCAGCCAAGGAGACATAGCGGCAACTAATGAAAAACTGTTTTTT
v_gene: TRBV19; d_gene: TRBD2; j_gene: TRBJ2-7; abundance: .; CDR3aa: CASSIGLAGNEQYF; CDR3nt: TGTGCCAGTAGTATAGGGCTAGCGGGAAACGAGCAGTACTTC
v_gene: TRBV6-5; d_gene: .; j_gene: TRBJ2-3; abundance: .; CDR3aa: CASSPERGTDTQYF; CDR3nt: TGTGCCAGCAGCCCCGAGCGGGGCACAGATACGCAGTATTTT
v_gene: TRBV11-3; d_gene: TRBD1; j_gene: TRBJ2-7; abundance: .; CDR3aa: CASSLTGGYHEQYF; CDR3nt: TGTGCCAGCAGCTTGACAGGGGGCTACCACGAGCAGTACTTC
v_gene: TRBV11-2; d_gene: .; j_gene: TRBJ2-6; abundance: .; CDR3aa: CASSSPRSRSGANVLTF; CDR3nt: TGTGCCAGCAGCTCCCCTAGGTCGAGGTCTGGGGCCAACGTCCTGACTTTC
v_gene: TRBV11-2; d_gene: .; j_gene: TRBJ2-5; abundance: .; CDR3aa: CASTLGRTQETQYF; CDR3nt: TGTGCCAGCACCCTGGGTCGGACCCAAGAGACCCAGTACTTC
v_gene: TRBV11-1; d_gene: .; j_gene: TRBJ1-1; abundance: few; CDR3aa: CASSLGGVNTEAFF; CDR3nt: TGTGCCAGCAGCTTAGGAGGGGTGAACACTGAAGCTTTCTTT
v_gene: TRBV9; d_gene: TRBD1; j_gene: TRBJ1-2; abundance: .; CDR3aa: CASSVQGGTNYGYTF; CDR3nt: TGTGCCAGCAGCGTTCAGGGGGGGACAAACTATGGCTACACCTTC
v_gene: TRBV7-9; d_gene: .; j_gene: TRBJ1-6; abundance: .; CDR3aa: CASSPDADNSPLHF; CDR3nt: TGTGCCAGCAGCCCGGACGCGGATAATTCACCCCTCCACTTT
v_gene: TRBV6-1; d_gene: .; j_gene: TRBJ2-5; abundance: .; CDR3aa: CASSVSSGKETQYF; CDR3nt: TGTGCCAGCAGTGTGTCATCAGGGAAAGAGACCCAGTACTTC
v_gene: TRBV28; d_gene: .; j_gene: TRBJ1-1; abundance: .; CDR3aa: CASRTAVRAFF; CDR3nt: TGTGCCAGCAGGACTGCGGTTCGCGCTTTCTTT
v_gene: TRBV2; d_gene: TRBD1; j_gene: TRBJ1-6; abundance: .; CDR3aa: CASQTGGYSPLHF; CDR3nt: TGTGCCAGCCAGACAGGGGGGTATTCACCCCTCCACTTT
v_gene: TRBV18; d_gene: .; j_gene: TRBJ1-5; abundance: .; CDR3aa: CASSPPGGTQHF; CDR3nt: TGTGCCAGCTCACCACCTGGAGGTACCCAGCATTTT
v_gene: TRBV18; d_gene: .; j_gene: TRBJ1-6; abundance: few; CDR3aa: CASSPGSSGNSPLHF; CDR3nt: TGTGCCAGCTCCCCAGGGTCTAGTGGGAATTCACCCCTCCACTTT
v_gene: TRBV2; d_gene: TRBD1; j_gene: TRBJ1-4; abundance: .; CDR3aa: CASTLDRGDEKLFF; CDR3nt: TGTGCCAGCACCCTAGACAGGGGTGATGAAAAACTGTTTTTT
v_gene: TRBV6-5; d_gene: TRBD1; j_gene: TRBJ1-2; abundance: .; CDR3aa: CASSQLQGTGGYTF; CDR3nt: TGTGCCAGCAGCCAACTACAGGGGACGGGCGGCTACACCTTC
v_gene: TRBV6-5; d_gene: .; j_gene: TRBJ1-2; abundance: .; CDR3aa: CASSSNRGGFLGYTF; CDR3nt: TGTGCCAGCAGTTCAAACCGTGGGGGGTTTTTGGGCTACACCTTC
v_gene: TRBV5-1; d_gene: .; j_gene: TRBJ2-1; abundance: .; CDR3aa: CASSLDPENNEQFF; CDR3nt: TGCGCCAGCAGCTTGGATCCAGAAAACAATGAGCAGTTCTTC
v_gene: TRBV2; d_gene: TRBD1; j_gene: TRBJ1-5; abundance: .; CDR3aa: CASSLTTGHQPQHF; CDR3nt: TGTGCCAGCAGTCTAACGACAGGGCATCAGCCCCAGCATTTT
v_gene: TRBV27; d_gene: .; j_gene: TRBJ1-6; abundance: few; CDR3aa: CASSSLDRTSSPSPLHF; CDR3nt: TGTGCCAGCAGTTCTCTAGACAGGACCTCCTCTCCGTCACCCCTCCACTTT
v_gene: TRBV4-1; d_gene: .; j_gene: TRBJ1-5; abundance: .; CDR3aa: CASSHRQISNQPQHF; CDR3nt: TGCGCCAGCAGCCACCGACAGATTAGCAATCAGCCCCAGCATTTT
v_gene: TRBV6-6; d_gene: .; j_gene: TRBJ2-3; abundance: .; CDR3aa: CASSPTDTQYF; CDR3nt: TGTGCCAGCAGTCCTACAGATACGCAGTATTTT
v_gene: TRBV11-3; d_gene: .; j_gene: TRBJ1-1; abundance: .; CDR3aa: CASSSQPDTEAFF; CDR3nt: TGTGCCAGCAGCTCCCAACCCGACACTGAAGCTTTCTTT
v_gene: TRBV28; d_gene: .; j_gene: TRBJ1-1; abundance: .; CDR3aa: CASIGSEGTNTEAFF; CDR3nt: TGTGCCAGCATAGGATCAGAAGGGACGAACACTGAAGCTTTCTTT
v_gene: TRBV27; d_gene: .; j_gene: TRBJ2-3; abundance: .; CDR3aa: CASSSPERRGGRDTQYF; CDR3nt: TGTGCCAGCAGTTCACCGGAGCGGCGAGGGGGGAGAGATACGCAGTATTTT
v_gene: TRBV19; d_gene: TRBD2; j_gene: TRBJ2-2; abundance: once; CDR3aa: CAPSSRYLAGVGELFF; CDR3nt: TGTGCCCCAAGTAGTAGGTACCTAGCGGGGGTCGGGGAGCTGTTTTTT
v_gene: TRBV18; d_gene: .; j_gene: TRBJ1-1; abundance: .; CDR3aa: CASKPSWGREYTEAFF; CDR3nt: TGTGCCAGCAAACCAAGCTGGGGGAGAGAATACACTGAAGCTTTCTTT
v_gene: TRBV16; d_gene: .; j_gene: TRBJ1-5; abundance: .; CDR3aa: CASSQGENQPQHF; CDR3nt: TGTGCCAGCAGCCAAGGGGAGAATCAGCCCCAGCATTTT
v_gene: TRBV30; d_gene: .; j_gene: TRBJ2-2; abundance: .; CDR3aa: CAWSRTGNTGELFF; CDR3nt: TGTGCCTGGAGCAGGACCGGAAACACCGGGGAGCTGTTTTTT
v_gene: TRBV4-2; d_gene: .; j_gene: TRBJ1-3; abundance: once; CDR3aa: CASSSGGLGPYSGNTIYF; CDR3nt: TGTGCCAGCAGCTCTGGAGGGCTGGGGCCCTACTCTGGAAACACCATATATTTT
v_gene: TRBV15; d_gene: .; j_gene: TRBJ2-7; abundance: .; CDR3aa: CATSRGGLQSYEQYF; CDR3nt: TGTGCCACCAGCAGAGGAGGGCTACAGTCCTACGAGCAGTACTTC
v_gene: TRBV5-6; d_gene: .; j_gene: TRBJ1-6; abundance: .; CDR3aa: CASSSVGGGNNSPLHF; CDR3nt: TGTGCCAGCAGCTCCGTGGGGGGAGGGAATAATTCACCCCTCCACTTT
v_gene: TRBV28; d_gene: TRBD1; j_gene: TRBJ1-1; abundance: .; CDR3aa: CVSIQGAGFGAFF; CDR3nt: TGTGTTTCGATACAGGGGGCGGGATTTGGAGCTTTCTTT
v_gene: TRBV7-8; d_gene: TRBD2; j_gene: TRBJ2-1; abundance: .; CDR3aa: CASSLVGPGGRWGTYNEQFF; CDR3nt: TGTGCCAGCAGCTTAGTGGGGCCGGGCGGGAGGTGGGGAACCTACAATGAGCAGTTCTTC
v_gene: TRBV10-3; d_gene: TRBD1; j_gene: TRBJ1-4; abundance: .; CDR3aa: CAISERPAGQGSEKLFF; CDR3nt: TGTGCCATCAGTGAGCGCCCGGCAGGACAGGGCAGTGAAAAACTGTTTTTT
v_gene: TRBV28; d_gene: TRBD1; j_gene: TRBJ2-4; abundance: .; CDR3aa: CASSSGTGGVRNIQYF; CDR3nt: TGTGCCAGCAGTTCAGGGACAGGGGGCGTCCGGAACATTCAGTACTTC
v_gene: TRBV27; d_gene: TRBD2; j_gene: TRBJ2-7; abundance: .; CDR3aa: CASSILAGGAYEQYF; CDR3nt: TGTGCCAGCAGTATCCTAGCGGGGGGAGCCTACGAGCAGTACTTC
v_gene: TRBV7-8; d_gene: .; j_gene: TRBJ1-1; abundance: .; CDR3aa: CASSLGENTEAFF; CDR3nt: TGTGCCAGCAGCTTAGGAGAGAACACTGAAGCTTTCTTT
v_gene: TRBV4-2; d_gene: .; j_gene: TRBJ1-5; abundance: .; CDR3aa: CASSQDRRGGSQPQHF; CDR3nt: TGTGCCAGCAGCCAAGATCGCAGGGGAGGAAGTCAGCCCCAGCATTTT